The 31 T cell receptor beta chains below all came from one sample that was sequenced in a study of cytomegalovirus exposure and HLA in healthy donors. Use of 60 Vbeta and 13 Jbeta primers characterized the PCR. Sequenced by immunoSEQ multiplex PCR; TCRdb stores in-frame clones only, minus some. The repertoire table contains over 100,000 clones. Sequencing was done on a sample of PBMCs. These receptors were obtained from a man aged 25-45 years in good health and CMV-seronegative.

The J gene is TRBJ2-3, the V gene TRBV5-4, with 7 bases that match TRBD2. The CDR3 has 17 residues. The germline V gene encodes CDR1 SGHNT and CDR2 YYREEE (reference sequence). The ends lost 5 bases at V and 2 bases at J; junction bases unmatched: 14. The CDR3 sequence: CASRAIPRDYSTDTQYF. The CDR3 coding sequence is TGTGCCAGCAGGGCTATCCCGCGGGACTACTCCACAGATACGCAGTATTTT.

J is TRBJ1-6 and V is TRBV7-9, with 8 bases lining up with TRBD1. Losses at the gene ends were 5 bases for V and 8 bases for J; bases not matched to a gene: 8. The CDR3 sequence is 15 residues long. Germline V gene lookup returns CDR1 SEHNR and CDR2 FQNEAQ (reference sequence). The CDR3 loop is CASSPRTGRYSPLHF. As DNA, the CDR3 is TGTGCCAGCAGCCCAAGGACAGGGAGATATTCACCCCTCCACTTT.

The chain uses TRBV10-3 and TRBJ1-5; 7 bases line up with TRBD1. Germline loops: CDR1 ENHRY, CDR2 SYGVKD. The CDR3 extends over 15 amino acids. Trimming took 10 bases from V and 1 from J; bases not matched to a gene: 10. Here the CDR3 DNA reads TGTGCCACCATAAGGGGGCCGGGAAGCAATCAGCCCCAGCATTTT. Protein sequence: CATIRGPGSNQPQHF.

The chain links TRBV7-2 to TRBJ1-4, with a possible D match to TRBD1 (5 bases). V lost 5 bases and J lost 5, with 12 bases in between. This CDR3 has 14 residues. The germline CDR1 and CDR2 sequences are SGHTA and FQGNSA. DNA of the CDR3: TGTGCCAGCAGCCACAAACGGGGGAATGAAAAACTGTTTTTT. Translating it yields CASSHKRGNEKLFF.

As DNA, the CDR3 is TGTGCCAGCCAAACCGGGACTAGCGCATGGGGGACGCAGTATTTT. This gives the protein CASQTGTSAWGTQYF. The chain links TRBV9 to TRBJ2-3, with TRBD2 identical over 10 bases. The CDR3 is 15 amino acids. V lost 7 bases, J lost 9 bases, and 14 bases stayed unmatched. Germline loops: CDR1 SGDLS, CDR2 YYNGEE.

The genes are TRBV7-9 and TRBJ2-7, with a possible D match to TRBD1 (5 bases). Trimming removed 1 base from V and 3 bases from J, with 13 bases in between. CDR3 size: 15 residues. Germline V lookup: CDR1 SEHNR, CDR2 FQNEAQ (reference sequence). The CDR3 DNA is TGTGCCAGCAGCTTAGTGCAGGGTGGGAACTACGAGCAGTACTTC. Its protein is CASSLVQGGNYEQYF.

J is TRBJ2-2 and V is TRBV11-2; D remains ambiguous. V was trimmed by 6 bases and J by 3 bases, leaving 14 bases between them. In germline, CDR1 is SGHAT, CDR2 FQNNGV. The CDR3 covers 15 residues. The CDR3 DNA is TGTGCCAGCAGTCAGATAGCCCGGGACACCGGGGAGCTGTTTTTT. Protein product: CASSQIARDTGELFF.

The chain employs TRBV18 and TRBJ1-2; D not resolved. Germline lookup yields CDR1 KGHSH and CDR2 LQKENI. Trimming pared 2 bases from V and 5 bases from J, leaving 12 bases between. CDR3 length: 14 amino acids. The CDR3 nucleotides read TGTGCCAGCTCACCAGTTACAGAAGTTTATGGCTACACCTTC. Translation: CASSPVTEVYGYTF. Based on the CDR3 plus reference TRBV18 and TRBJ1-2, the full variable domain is NAGVMQNPRHLVRRRGQEARLRCSPMKGHSHVYWYRQLPEEGLKFMVYLQKENIIDESGMPKERFSAEFPKEGPSILRIQQVVRGDSAAYFCASSPVTEVYGYTFGSGTRLTVV.

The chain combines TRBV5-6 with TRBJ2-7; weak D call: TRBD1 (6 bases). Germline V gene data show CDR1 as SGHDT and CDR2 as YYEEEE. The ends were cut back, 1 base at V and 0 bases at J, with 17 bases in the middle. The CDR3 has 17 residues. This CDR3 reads CASSLRGIARHSYEQYF. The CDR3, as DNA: TGTGCCAGCAGCTTGAGGGGGATTGCCCGACACTCCTACGAGCAGTACTTC.

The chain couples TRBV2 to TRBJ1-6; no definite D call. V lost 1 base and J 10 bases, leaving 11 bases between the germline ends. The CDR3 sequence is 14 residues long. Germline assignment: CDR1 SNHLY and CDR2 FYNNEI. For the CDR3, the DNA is TGTGCCAGCAGTGAAGGTCGAGTACCCTCACCCCTCCACTTT. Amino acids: CASSEGRVPSPLHF.

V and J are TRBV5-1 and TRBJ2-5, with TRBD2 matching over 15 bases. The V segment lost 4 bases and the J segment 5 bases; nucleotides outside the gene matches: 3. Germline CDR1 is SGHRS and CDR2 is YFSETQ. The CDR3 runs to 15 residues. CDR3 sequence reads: CASSRGTSGGETQYF. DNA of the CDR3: TGCGCCAGCAGCAGGGGGACTAGCGGGGGGGAGACCCAGTACTTC. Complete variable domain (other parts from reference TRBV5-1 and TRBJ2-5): KAGVTQTPRYLIKTRGQQVTLSCSPISGHRSVSWYQQTPGQGLQFLFEYFSETQRNKGNFPGRFSGRQFSNSRSEMNVSTLELGDSALYLCASSRGTSGGETQYFGPGTRLLVL.

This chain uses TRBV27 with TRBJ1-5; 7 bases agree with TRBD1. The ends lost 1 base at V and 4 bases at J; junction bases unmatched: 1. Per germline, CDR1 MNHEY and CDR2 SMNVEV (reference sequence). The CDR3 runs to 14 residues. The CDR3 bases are TGTGCCAGCAGTTTATACAGGGGAAATCAGCCCCAGCATTTT. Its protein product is CASSLYRGNQPQHF.

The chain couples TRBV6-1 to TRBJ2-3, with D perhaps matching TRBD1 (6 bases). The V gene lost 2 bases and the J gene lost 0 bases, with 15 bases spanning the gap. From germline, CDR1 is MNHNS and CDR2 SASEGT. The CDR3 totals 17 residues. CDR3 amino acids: CASSEYSTGFSTDTQYF. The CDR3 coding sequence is TGTGCCAGCAGTGAATACTCGACAGGATTTAGCACAGATACGCAGTATTTT.

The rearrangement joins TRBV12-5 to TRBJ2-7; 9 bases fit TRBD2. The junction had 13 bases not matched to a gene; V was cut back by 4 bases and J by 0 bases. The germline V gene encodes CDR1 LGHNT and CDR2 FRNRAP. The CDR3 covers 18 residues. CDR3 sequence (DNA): TGTGCTAGTGGTTCCTCTAGCGGGGCCCTTTTCAACTCCTACGAGCAGTACTTC. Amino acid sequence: CASGSSSGALFNSYEQYF.

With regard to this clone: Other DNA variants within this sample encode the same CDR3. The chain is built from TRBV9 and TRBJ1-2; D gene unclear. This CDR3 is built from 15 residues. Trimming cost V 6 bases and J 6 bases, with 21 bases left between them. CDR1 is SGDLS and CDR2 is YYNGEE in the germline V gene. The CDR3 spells CASTAGIITINGYTF. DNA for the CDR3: TGTGCCAGCACTGCGGGGATAATTACGATAAATGGCTACACCTTC.

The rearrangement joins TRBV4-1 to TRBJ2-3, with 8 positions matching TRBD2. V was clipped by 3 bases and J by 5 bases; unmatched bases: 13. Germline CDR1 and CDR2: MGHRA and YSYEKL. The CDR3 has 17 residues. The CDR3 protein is CASSQEGAGGPKDTQYF. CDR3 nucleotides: TGCGCCAGCAGCCAGGAAGGGGCGGGGGGCCCGAAAGATACGCAGTATTTT.

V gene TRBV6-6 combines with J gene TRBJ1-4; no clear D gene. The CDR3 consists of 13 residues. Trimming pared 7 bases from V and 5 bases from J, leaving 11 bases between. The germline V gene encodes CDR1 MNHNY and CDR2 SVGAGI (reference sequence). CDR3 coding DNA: TGTGCCAGCAAGCGGCCCGAGAATGAAAAACTGTTTTTT. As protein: CASKRPENEKLFF.

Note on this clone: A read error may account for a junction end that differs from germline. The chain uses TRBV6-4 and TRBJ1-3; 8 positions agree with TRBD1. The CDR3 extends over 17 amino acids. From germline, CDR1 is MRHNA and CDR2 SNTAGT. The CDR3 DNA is TGTGCCAGCAGCGCCTCCGGGACAGGCACGACTGGAGACACCATATATTTT. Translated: CASSASGTGTTGDTIYF.

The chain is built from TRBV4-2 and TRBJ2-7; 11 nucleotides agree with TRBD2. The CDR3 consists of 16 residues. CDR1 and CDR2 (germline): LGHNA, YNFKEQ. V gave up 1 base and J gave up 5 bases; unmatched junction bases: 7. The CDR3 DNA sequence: TGTGCCAGCAGCCAAGTTTATAGCGGGGGGGCTAACGAGCAGTACTTC. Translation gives CASSQVYSGGANEQYF.

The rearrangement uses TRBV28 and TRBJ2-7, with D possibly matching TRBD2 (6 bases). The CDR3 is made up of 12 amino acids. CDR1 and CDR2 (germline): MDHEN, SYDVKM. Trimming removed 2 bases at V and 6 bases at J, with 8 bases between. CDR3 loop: CASSLRRVEQYF. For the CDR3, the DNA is TGTGCCAGCAGTTTAAGGAGGGTCGAGCAGTACTTC.

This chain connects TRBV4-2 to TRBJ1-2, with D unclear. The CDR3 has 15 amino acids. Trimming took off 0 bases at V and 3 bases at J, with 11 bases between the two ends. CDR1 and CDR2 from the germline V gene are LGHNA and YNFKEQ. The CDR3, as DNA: TGTGCCAGCAGCCAAGAAGTAAGGCAGGACTATGGCTACACCTTC. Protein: CASSQEVRQDYGYTF.

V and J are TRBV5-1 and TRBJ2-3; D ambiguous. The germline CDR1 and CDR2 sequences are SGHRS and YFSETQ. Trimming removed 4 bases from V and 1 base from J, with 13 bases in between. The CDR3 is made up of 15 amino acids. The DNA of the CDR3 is TGCGCCAGCAGCCCTTCCGAGGTTCGCACAGATACGCAGTATTTT. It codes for CASSPSEVRTDTQYF.

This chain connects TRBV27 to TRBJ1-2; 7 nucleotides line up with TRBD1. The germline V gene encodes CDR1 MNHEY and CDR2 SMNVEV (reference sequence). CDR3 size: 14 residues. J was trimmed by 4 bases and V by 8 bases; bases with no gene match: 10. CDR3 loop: CASWKPGTVYGYTF. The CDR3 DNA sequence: TGTGCCAGCTGGAAACCCGGGACAGTCTATGGCTACACCTTC.

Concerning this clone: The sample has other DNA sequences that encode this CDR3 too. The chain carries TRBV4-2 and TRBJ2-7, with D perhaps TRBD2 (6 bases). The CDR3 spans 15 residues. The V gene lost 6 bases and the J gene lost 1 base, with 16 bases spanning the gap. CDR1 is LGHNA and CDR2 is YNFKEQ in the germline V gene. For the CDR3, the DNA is TGTGCCAGCAGAACGGGGGAACTTGGGTCCTACGAGCAGTACTTC. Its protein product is CASRTGELGSYEQYF.

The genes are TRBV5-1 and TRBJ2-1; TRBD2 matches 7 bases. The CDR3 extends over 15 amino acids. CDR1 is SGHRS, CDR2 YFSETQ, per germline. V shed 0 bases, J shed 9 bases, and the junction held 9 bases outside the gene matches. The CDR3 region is CASSLAVGGAGEQFF. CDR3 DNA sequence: TGCGCCAGCAGCTTGGCAGTGGGAGGGGCTGGTGAGCAGTTCTTC. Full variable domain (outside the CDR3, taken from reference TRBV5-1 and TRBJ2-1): KAGVTQTPRYLIKTRGQQVTLSCSPISGHRSVSWYQQTPGQGLQFLFEYFSETQRNKGNFPGRFSGRQFSNSRSEMNVSTLELGDSALYLCASSLAVGGAGEQFFGPGTRLTVL.

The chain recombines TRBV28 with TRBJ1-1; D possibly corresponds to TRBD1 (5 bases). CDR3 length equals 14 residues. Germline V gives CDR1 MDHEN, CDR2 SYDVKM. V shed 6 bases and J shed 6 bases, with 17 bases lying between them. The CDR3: CASSPNGGAAEAFF. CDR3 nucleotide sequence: TGTGCCAGCAGCCCGAACGGCGGGGCGGCTGAAGCTTTCTTT.

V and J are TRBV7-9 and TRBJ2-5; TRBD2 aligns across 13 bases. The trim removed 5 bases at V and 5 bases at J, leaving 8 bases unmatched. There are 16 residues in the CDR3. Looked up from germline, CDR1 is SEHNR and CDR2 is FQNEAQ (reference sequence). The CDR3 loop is CASSPTSGGAMETQYF. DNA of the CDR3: TGTGCCAGCAGCCCTACTAGCGGGGGGGCCATGGAGACCCAGTACTTC.

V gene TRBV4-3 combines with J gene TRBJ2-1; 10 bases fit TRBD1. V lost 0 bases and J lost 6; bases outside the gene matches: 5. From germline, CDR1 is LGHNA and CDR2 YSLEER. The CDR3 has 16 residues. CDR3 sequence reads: CASSQDRGQGSNEQFF. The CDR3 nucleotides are TGCGCCAGCAGCCAAGATAGGGGACAGGGGTCCAATGAGCAGTTCTTC.

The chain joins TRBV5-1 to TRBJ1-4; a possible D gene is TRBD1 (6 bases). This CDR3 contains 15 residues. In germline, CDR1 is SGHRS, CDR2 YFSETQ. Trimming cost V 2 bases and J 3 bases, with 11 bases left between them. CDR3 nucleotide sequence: TGCGCCAGCAGCTTAACAGGGTGGTCTAATGAAAAACTGTTTTTT. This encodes CASSLTGWSNEKLFF.

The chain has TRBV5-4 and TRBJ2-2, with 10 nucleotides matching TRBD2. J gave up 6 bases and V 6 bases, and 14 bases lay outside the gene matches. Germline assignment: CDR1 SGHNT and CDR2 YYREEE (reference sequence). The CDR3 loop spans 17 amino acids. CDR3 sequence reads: CASTRSGTSVIPGELFF. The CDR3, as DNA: TGTGCCAGCACGCGGTCGGGGACTAGCGTTATTCCCGGGGAGCTGTTTTTT. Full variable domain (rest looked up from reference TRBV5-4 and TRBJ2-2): ETGVTQSPTHLIKTRGQQVTLRCSSQSGHNTVSWYQQALGQGPQFIFQYYREEENGRGNFPPRFSGLQFPNYSSELNVNALELDDSALYLCASTRSGTSVIPGELFFGEGSRLTVL.

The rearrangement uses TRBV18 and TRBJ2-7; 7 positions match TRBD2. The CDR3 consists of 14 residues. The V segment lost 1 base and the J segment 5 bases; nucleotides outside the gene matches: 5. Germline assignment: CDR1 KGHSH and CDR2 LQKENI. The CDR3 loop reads CASSPREGGNEQYF. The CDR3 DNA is TGTGCCAGCTCACCACGGGAGGGAGGTAACGAGCAGTACTTC.